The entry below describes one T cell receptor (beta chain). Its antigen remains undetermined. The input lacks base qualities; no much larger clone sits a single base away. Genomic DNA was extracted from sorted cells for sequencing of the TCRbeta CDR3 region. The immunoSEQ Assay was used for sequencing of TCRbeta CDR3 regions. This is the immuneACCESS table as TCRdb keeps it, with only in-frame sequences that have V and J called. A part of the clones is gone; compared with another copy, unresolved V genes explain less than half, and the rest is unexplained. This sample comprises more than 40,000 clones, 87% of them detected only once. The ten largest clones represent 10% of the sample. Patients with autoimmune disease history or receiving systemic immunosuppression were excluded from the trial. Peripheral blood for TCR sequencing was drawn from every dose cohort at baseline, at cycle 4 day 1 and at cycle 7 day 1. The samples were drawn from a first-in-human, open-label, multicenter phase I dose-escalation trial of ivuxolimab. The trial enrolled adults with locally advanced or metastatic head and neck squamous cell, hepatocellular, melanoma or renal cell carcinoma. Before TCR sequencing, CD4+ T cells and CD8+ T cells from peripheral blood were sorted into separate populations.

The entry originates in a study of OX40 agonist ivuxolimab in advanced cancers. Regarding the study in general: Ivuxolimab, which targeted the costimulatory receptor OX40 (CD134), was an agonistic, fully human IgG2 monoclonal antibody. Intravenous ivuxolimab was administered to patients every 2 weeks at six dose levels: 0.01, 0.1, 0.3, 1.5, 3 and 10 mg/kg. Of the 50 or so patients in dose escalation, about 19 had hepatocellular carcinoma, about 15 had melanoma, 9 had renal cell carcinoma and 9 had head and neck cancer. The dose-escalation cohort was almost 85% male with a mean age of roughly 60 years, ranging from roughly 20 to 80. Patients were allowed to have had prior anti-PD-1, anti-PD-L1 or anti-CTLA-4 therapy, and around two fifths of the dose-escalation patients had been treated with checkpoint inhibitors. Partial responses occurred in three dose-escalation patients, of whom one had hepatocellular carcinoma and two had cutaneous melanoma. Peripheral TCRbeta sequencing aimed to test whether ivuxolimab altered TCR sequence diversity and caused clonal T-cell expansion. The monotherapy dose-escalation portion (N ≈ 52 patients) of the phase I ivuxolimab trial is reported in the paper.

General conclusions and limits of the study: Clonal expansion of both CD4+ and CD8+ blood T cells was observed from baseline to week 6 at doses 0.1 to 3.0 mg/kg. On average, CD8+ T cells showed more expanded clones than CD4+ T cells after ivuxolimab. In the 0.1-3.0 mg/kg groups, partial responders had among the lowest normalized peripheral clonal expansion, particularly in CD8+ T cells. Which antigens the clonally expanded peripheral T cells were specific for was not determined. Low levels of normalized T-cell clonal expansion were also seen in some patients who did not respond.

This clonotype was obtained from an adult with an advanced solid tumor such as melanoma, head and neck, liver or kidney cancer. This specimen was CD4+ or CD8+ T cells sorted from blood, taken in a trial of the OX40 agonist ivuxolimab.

The nucleotides are TGCGCCAGCCATACAGGACAGGGGACGGAGACCCAGTACTTC. Its translation reads: CASHTGQGTETQYF. This chain joins TRBV5-1 to TRBJ2-5, and TRBD1 matches 9 of the central bases. CDR1 and CDR2 are drawn from the germline V gene: SGHRS, YFSETQ. V and J are trimmed by 7 bases and 5 bases, and the gene matches miss 9 bases of the junction. The CDR3 measures 14 amino acids from cysteine to phenylalanine. The retained sequence is limited to the CDR3, 42 bases, with the frame set at the first base.